This is a list of T cell receptor beta chains from one sample in a study of T cells in Graves' hyperthyroidism and ophthalmopathy. TCRdb used MiXCR to reprocess the multiplex PCR reads, holding one entry per CDR3 protein. The sample consists of over 150,000 distinct CDR3 sequences, about a sixth of them appearing once. The sample consisted of blood. The receptors were sampled from a woman in her forties or fifties with Graves' hyperthyroidism. CDR3s include the opening cysteine and the closing phenylalanine or tryptophan. A D gene is named only where the DNA matches it firmly. Size is stated for part of the rows, as once, few or many counts, or as a class when the clone is expanded.

TRBV20-1	NA	TRBJ1-6	few	TGCAGTGGAAGAGACAGGCCCTATAATTCACCCCTCCACTTT	CSGRDRPYNSPLHF
TRBV5-4	NA	TRBJ1-2	NA	TGTGCCAGCAGCTTGGATCCGATCGGCTATGGCTACACCTTC	CASSLDPIGYGYTF
TRBV7-6	NA	TRBJ2-5	few	TGTGCCAGCAGCTCCCGACGGACAAAAGAGACCCAGTACTTC	CASSSRRTKETQYF
TRBV14	NA	TRBJ2-1	NA	TGTGCCAGCAGCCAAAGGGGCCTCTCCGGCTCCTACAATGAGCAGTTCTTC	CASSQRGLSGSYNEQFF
TRBV20-1	TRBD2	TRBJ2-3	few	TGCAGTGCTAGAGGGGGAGCGGGAAGGACAGATACGCAGTATTTT	CSARGGAGRTDTQYF
TRBV3-1	NA	TRBJ1-1	few	TGTGCCAGCAGCCAAAGGGGGGTTTTGAACACTGAAGCTTTCTTT	CASSQRGVLNTEAFF
TRBV6-1	TRBD1	TRBJ2-7	NA	TGTGCCAGCAGGGACAGGGGAATGGCCTACGAGCAGTACTTC	CASRDRGMAYEQYF
TRBV28	TRBD2	TRBJ2-5	NA	TGTGCCAGCAGTGGACTAGCAATGACGAGAGAGACCCAGTACTTC	CASSGLAMTRETQYF
TRBV28	TRBD2	TRBJ2-7	many	TGTGCCAGCAGTTTAAGCGGGAGCGTTTACGAGCAGTACTTC	CASSLSGSVYEQYF
TRBV12-3/TRBV12-4	NA	TRBJ1-2	many	TGTGCCAGCAGATCCGGTTCGGAGGGACCCTATGGCTACACCTTC	CASRSGSEGPYGYTF
TRBV11-3	TRBD2	TRBJ2-1	many	TGTGCCAGCAGCTTAGGAATCTGGTTGGCGGGAGAATCCCACAATGAGCAGTTCTTC	CASSLGIWLAGESHNEQFF
TRBV12-3/TRBV12-4	TRBD2	TRBJ2-7	many	TGTGCCAGCAGACCGGGACTAGCGGGAGGGCCTTCCTACGAGCAGTACTTC	CASRPGLAGGPSYEQYF
TRBV18	NA	TRBJ2-2	NA	TGTGCCAGCTCACCACCGACAAGAAACACCGGGGAGCTGTTTTTT	CASSPPTRNTGELFF
TRBV7-3	NA	TRBJ2-6	NA	TGTGCCAGCAGCCCCTACAGCCGACAGGCTGGGGCCAACGTCCTGACTTTC	CASSPYSRQAGANVLTF
TRBV20-1	TRBD1	TRBJ2-7	few	TGCAGTGCTAAAAATGACAGGGACTACGAGCAGTACTTC	CSAKNDRDYEQYF
TRBV7-2	NA	TRBJ2-3	NA	TGTGCCAGCAGCTTATTTGGCCCCTCTGGGGATACGCAGTATTTT	CASSLFGPSGDTQYF
TRBV20-1	TRBD1	TRBJ1-5	many	TGCAGTGTTGGAGGGGGCTATAGCAATCAGCCCCAGCATTTT	CSVGGGYSNQPQHF
TRBV30	NA	TRBJ2-7	few	TGTGCCTGGACATCGATCGCGAGCACCGTCTCCGAGCAGTACTTC	CAWTSIASTVSEQYF
TRBV27	NA	TRBJ2-4	few	TGTGCCAGCAGTTTACAGGGGTCAAACATTCAGTACTTC	CASSLQGSNIQYF
TRBV2	TRBD1	TRBJ1-4	many	TGTGCCAGCAGTGACGGGACAGGGTTTGAAAAACTGTTTTTT	CASSDGTGFEKLFF
TRBV2	NA	TRBJ1-5	NA	TGTGCCAGCAGAAGCGAGCTCAATAGCAATCAGCCCCAGCATTTT	CASRSELNSNQPQHF
TRBV11-2	NA	TRBJ2-7	many	TGTGCCAGCAGCTTAAAAGCAGGGAAGCACGAGCAGTACTTC	CASSLKAGKHEQYF
TRBV20-1	TRBD2	TRBJ2-2	NA	TGCAGTGCTAGGGGACTAGCGGGAGGGCCGAATACCGGGGAGCTGTTTTTT	CSARGLAGGPNTGELFF
TRBV27	NA	TRBJ2-1	many	TGTGCCAGCACCCCGGGCCCCTACAATGAGCAGTTCTTC	CASTPGPYNEQFF
TRBV3-1	NA	TRBJ2-7	many	TGTGCCAGCAGCCAAGATCTGCTCGAGCAGTACTTC	CASSQDLLEQYF
TRBV20-1	TRBD2	TRBJ2-7	many	TGCAGTGCTAGAAAACTAGCGGGAGCGTCCTACGAGCAGTACTTC	CSARKLAGASYEQYF
TRBV11-2	NA	TRBJ1-1	few	TGTGCCAGCAGCTCCGGGGCCTCCCCACCCCTGAACACTGAAGCTTTCTTT	CASSSGASPPLNTEAFF
TRBV11-2	TRBD2	TRBJ2-3	many	TGTGCCAGCAGCGTAGCGGGAATTGCAGATACGCAGTATTTT	CASSVAGIADTQYF
TRBV5-1	NA	TRBJ2-3	NA	TGCGCCAGCAGCCGACCCCTAGGTTTGGAAGATGCGCAGTATTTT	CASSRPLGLEDAQYF
TRBV28	NA	TRBJ2-1	NA	TGTGCCAGCACTATCCTTAGCGGTTTAACCCATGAGCAGTTCTTC	CASTILSGLTHEQFF